The 18 T cell receptor beta chains listed next were all sequenced from one sample in a study of T cells in Graves' hyperthyroidism and ophthalmopathy. The TCR beta CDR3 regions underwent amplification using RNA transcripts as the source. First-round RT-PCR with HTBI primers amplified the TCR CDR3 region. In TCRdb, the multiplex PCR reads were re-called with MiXCR into one record per CDR3 protein. Seen here are some 600,000 distinct CDR3 sequences, roughly 14% observed once, and the top ten hold more than 4.5%. The sample comprised blood. Every receptor here comes from a woman aged 25-40 years with Graves' hyperthyroidism that later progressed to Graves' ophthalmopathy.

The table lists this clonotype with many counts. The chain carries TRBV11-3 and TRBJ2-1, with TRBD2 matching 7 bases. The CDR3 totals 16 residues. Germline V gene lookup returns CDR1 SGHNT and CDR2 YENEEA. J lost 3 bases, V lost 1 base, and 6 bases had no gene match. CDR3 DNA sequence: TGTGCCAGCAGCTTAGGAAGTCTAGCGGACTACAATGAGCAGTTCTTC. This sequence encodes CASSLGSLADYNEQFF. Full variable domain (remainder filled in from reference TRBV11-3 and TRBJ2-1): EAGVVQSPRYKIIEKKQPVAFWCNPISGHNTLYWYLQNLGQGPELLIRYENEEAVDDSQLPKDRFSAERLKGVDSTLKIQPAELGDSAVYLCASSLGSLADYNEQFFGPGTRLTVL.

J is TRBJ2-1 and V is TRBV29-1; 8 bases agree with TRBD2. This CDR3 comprises 11 residues. The V segment lost 8 bases and the J segment 10 bases; nucleotides outside the gene matches: 7. Germline V gene lookup returns CDR1 SQVTM and CDR2 ANQGSEA. CDR3 residues: CSPAGGGEQFF. The CDR3 region has the DNA TGCAGCCCTGCGGGGGGTGGGGAGCAGTTCTTC.

V gene TRBV3-1 combines with J gene TRBJ2-7; D possibly corresponds to TRBD2 (6 bases). Germline loops: CDR1 LGHDT, CDR2 YNNKEL (reference sequence). CDR3 length: 14 amino acids. V lost 1 base and J 4 bases, leaving 11 bases between the germline ends. The CDR3, as DNA: TGTGCCAGCAGCCAAGCTGCGGGAATTTACGAGCAGTACTTC. Its translation: CASSQAAGIYEQYF.

This clonotype was found many times. V usage is TRBV19 and J usage is TRBJ1-1; 8 bases agree with TRBD1. The CDR3 is 14 amino acids. CDR1 is LNHDA, CDR2 SQIVND, per germline (reference sequence). V shed 1 base and J 6 bases; nucleotides not matched to a gene: 4. CDR3 in amino acids: CASSIGQGIPEAFF. In nucleotides, the CDR3 is TGTGCCAGTAGTATAGGACAGGGGATTCCTGAAGCTTTCTTT.

This clonotype was detected many times. This chain links TRBV29-1 with TRBJ1-2; perhaps TRBD1 as D (6 bases). From germline, CDR1 is SQVTM and CDR2 ANQGSEA. V was shortened by 7 bases and J by 0 bases, with 15 bases between the two germline ends. This CDR3 is 14 amino acids long. The CDR3 coding sequence is TGCAGCGCAGTGGGGGCACGGGCTAACTATGGCTACACCTTC. It is translated as CSAVGARANYGYTF.

At least ten counts were recorded for this clonotype. V gene TRBV6-2 or TRBV6-3 combines with J gene TRBJ1-3; D call uncertain. Germline V gives CDR1 MNHEY, CDR2 SVGEGT. Trimming took 2 bases from V and 2 from J, leaving 4 bases between them. The CDR3 has 13 amino acids. The CDR3 region is CASSYAAGNTIYF. The CDR3 DNA sequence: TGTGCCAGCAGTTACGCGGCTGGAAACACCATATATTTT.

The genes are TRBV7-9 and TRBJ2-5, with a possible D match to TRBD1 (6 bases). The V end lost 4 bases, the J end lost 2 bases, and 11 bases lay between the germline ends. Germline V gene sequence: CDR1 SEHNR, CDR2 FQNEAQ (reference sequence). The length of the CDR3 is 14 residues. The CDR3 DNA reads TGTGCCAGCAGCTCCAGGACAGATCAAGAGACCCAGTACTTC. This translates into CASSSRTDQETQYF.

This clonotype was detected ten times or more. This chain joins TRBV9 and TRBJ2-3; TRBD2 matches 13 bases. The CDR3 runs to 15 residues. Trimming at V came to 6 bases and at J to 5 bases, leaving 6 bases not matched to a gene. Germline-derived CDR1 and CDR2 are SGDLS and YYNGEE. CDR3 in amino acids: CASTGGLAGIDTQYF. DNA of the CDR3: TGTGCCAGCACAGGGGGACTAGCGGGAATAGATACGCAGTATTTT.

This clonotype was counted a few times. The chain joins TRBV7-6 to TRBJ2-7; D possibly corresponds to TRBD1 (5 bases). V lost 0 bases and J lost 5, with 5 bases in between. In germline, CDR1 is SGHVS, CDR2 FNYEAQ. The CDR3 length is 12 residues. The CDR3, as DNA: TGTGCCAGCAGCTTAGCGGGGCACGAGCAGTACTTC. Amino acids: CASSLAGHEQYF.

This clonotype came up many times. The J gene is TRBJ2-7, the V gene TRBV6-2 or TRBV6-3; 7 positions match TRBD1. The V segment lost 6 bases and the J segment 3 bases; nucleotides outside the gene matches: 5. The CDR3 sequence is 13 residues long. Germline CDR1 reads MNHEY; CDR2 reads SVGEGT. The CDR3 region has the DNA TGTGCCAGCAGAAGACAGGGAATCTACGAGCAGTACTTC. Translation: CASRRQGIYEQYF.

The table lists this clonotype with many counts. The CDR3 loop reads CATSDHGGWTGELFF. The CDR3 DNA reads as TGTGCCACCAGTGATCATGGCGGGTGGACCGGGGAGCTGTTTTTT. The genes are TRBV24-1 and TRBJ2-2; D might be TRBD2 (5 bases). The CDR3 is 15 residues long. The germline V gene encodes CDR1 KGHDR and CDR2 SFDVKD. With 3 bases removed from V and 5 bases from J, the gap between germline ends came to 12 bases.

This clonotype was counted only a few times. The chain uses TRBV7-9 and TRBJ2-6; 10 nucleotides match TRBD1. V lost 2 bases to trimming and J lost 0 bases; unmatched junction nucleotides: 7. The germline V gene has CDR1 SEHNR and CDR2 FQNEAQ (reference sequence). The CDR3 is made up of 19 amino acids. CDR3 nucleotide sequence: TGTGCCAGCAGCTTACGGGACAGGGGCAACTTCTCTGGGGCCAACGTCCTGACTTTC. The encoded protein is CASSLRDRGNFSGANVLTF. Variable domain in full (rest from reference TRBV7-9 and TRBJ2-6): DTGVSQNPRHKITKRGQNVTFRCDPISEHNRLYWYRQTLGQGPEFLTYFQNEAQLEKSRLLSDRFSAERPKGSFSTLEIQRTEQGDSAMYLCASSLRDRGNFSGANVLTFGAGSRLTVL.

This clonotype has only a few counts. V is TRBV14 and J is TRBJ1-1, with D uncertain. This CDR3 spans 15 amino acids. Germline CDR1 is SGHDN and CDR2 is FVKESK. Deletions cut 0 bases from V and 4 bases from J, with 12 bases between. CDR3 sequence: CASSQDPGLLTEAFF. The CDR3 nucleotides are TGTGCCAGCAGCCAAGATCCCGGGCTCCTCACTGAAGCTTTCTTT. The full variable domain, rest sourced from reference TRBV14 and TRBJ1-1, is EAGVTQFPSHSVIEKGQTVTLRCDPISGHDNLYWYRRVMGKEIKFLLHFVKESKQDESGMPNNRFLAERTGGTYSTLKVQPAELEDSGVYFCASSQDPGLLTEAFFGQGTRLTVV.

The chain uses TRBV29-1 and TRBJ2-7; 8 nucleotides agree with TRBD1. The CDR3 spans 13 residues. CDR1 and CDR2 (germline): SQVTM, ANQGSEA. Germline trimming cut 3 bases from V and 0 bases from J; bases unmatched to any gene: 1. The CDR3 is CSVETGDSYEQYF. DNA for the CDR3: TGCAGCGTTGAGACAGGGGACTCCTACGAGCAGTACTTC.

The sample holds many counts of this clonotype. J is TRBJ2-1 and V is TRBV30, with 11 bases identical to TRBD2. This CDR3 region has 17 residues. CDR1 is GTSNPN and CDR2 is SVGIG in the germline V gene (reference sequence). Trimming at V came to 1 base and at J to 1 base, leaving 6 bases not matched to a gene. The CDR3 DNA reads TGTGCCTGGAGTGGTAGGGGACTAGCGGATTCCTACAATGAGCAGTTCTTC. Its translation is CAWSGRGLADSYNEQFF.

A single count supports this clonotype. The chain has TRBV6-1 and TRBJ1-2, with 7 nucleotides matching TRBD1. With 5 bases clipped from V and 1 base from J, the junction kept 13 bases outside the gene matches. The CDR3 runs to 17 residues. Per the germline V gene, CDR1 is MNHNS and CDR2 is SASEGT. Here the CDR3 DNA reads TGTGCCAGCAGTCCCAGAACCGGGACAGCACTTAACTATGGCTACACCTTC. Translation: CASSPRTGTALNYGYTF.

In its sample, this clonotype was seen many times. V gene TRBV6-1 combines with J gene TRBJ2-7; D uncertain. The CDR3 extends over 14 amino acids. Trimming stripped 2 bases from V and 1 base from J, with 9 bases between. Germline-derived CDR1 and CDR2 are MNHNS and SASEGT. The CDR3 reads CASSEWVASYEQYF. CDR3 nucleotides: TGTGCCAGCAGTGAATGGGTGGCGTCCTACGAGCAGTACTTC.

The chain recombines TRBV6-2 or TRBV6-3 with TRBJ2-6; 7 bases line up with TRBD1. J was trimmed by 5 bases and V by 9 bases; bases with no gene match: 13. The CDR3 totals 16 residues. Germline V lookup: CDR1 MNHEY, CDR2 SVGEGT. The CDR3 region is CASKQGIPLWANVLTF. CDR3 nucleotides: TGTGCCAGTAAACAGGGGATCCCCCTCTGGGCCAACGTCCTGACTTTC.